This T cell receptor (beta chain) was observed in a study of PD-1 blockade in classical Hodgkin lymphoma. This CDR3 is built from 17 residues. V lost 4 bases and J lost 2; bases outside the gene matches: 12. CDR1 and CDR2 from the germline V gene are SGHAT and FQDESV (reference sequence). This clone was observed a single time. Its antigen is unidentified. Produced via immunoSEQ multiplex PCR; TCRdb's table is partial and in-frame only. The sample includes approximately 35,000 clones, 85% to 95% of them seen just once. Time point noted: newly diagnosed, previously untreated cHL patient sample. Newly diagnosed, untreated classical Hodgkin lymphoma PBMCs provided comparison. The study, taken as a whole, reports: The causes of the repertoire differences, possibly disease activity or prior therapy, remain undefined. Reported findings placed baseline TCR diversity lower in newly diagnosed patients (compared with healthy donors).

The chain recombines TRBV11-1 with TRBJ2-3; 7 nucleotides line up with TRBD2. The sample comprised peripheral blood mononuclear cells (PBMCs). This clonotype was sampled from a human donor with classical Hodgkin lymphoma. The CDR3 loop is CASSSGAYGTTTDTQYF. For the CDR3, the DNA is TGTGCCAGCAGCTCTGGGGCTTACGGGACTACCACAGATACGCAGTATTTT.